Sequencing of this TCR beta chain was carried out in a study of STAT5B mutations in CD4+ large granular lymphocyte leukemia. This clone was seen more than once but under ten times. Assay: immunoSEQ multiplex PCR; the TCRdb copy retains only in-frame clones and omits some. The sample lists about 48,000 clones, about three quarters seen once, with about 1.5% in the top ten. Controls came from buffy coats of healthy blood donors. V shed 4 bases and J shed 3 bases, with 10 bases lying between them. The CDR3 is made up of 14 amino acids. CDR1 is SGHVS, CDR2 FQNEAQ, per germline. The chain links TRBV7-8 to TRBJ1-3; a possible D gene is TRBD1 (5 bases). The receptor comes from a human donor in good health. The source material was CD4+ T cells from blood buffy coats. CDR3 coding DNA: TGTGCCAGCAGCTCCCAGGGATTTGGAAACACCATATATTTT. Translation: CASSSQGFGNTIYF.